The 15 T cell receptor beta chains below were found in one sample sequenced in a study of PD-1 blockade in classical Hodgkin lymphoma. Assay used: immunoSEQ multiplex PCR; TCRdb lists only in-frame clones, some missing. The data show around 66,000 clones, about two thirds seen once. Every patient experienced relapse after autologous stem cell transplantation, and brentuximab vedotin exposure varied. The sequences come from peripheral blood mononuclear cells (PBMCs), collected before the second cycle of nivolumab. These receptors were taken from a human donor with classical Hodgkin lymphoma.

The J gene is TRBJ2-2, the V gene TRBV6-6; 9 nucleotides align to TRBD2. The CDR3 consists of 14 residues. Germline V gene sequence: CDR1 MNHNY, CDR2 SVGAGI (reference sequence). Trimming removed 5 bases from V and 6 bases from J; junction bases left unmatched: 4. DNA for the CDR3: TGTGCCAGCAGTCCGGGACTAGCATCCGGGGAGCTGTTTTTT. Translated: CASSPGLASGELFF.

This clone was counted only a few times. V gene TRBV5-1 combines with J gene TRBJ2-1; 10 positions agree with TRBD2. The length of the CDR3 is 15 residues. V lost 4 bases, J lost 8 bases, and 9 bases stayed unmatched. In germline, CDR1 is SGHRS, CDR2 YFSETQ. This CDR3 reads CASSQLAGRTYEQFF. The CDR3, as DNA: TGCGCCAGCAGCCAACTAGCGGGGAGGACGTATGAGCAGTTCTTC. Full variable domain (missing parts from reference TRBV5-1 and TRBJ2-1): KAGVTQTPRYLIKTRGQQVTLSCSPISGHRSVSWYQQTPGQGLQFLFEYFSETQRNKGNFPGRFSGRQFSNSRSEMNVSTLELGDSALYLCASSQLAGRTYEQFFGPGTRLTVL.

The V call is TRBV18, the J call TRBJ1-2, with a tentative D call TRBD1 (5 bases). Germline lookup yields CDR1 KGHSH and CDR2 LQKENI. V lost 0 bases and J 6 bases, leaving 14 bases between the germline ends. The CDR3 spans 15 residues. The CDR3 is CASSPPWGWGDGYTF. The CDR3 DNA reads as TGTGCCAGCTCACCACCGTGGGGATGGGGCGATGGCTACACCTTC.

The V gene is TRBV19, the J gene TRBJ2-7; the D gene is possibly TRBD1 (6 bases). The ends were cut back, 4 bases at V and 1 base at J, with 8 bases in the middle. Germline assignment: CDR1 LNHDA and CDR2 SQIVND (reference sequence). This CDR3 comprises 13 residues. CDR3: CASSTGQSYEQYF. Here the CDR3 DNA reads TGTGCCAGTAGTACAGGACAGTCCTACGAGCAGTACTTC.

The V call is TRBV25-1, the J call TRBJ2-7, with D maybe TRBD2 (6 bases). The CDR3 length is 15 residues. CDR1 is MGHDK, CDR2 SYGVNS, per germline. Trimming took off 11 bases at V and 2 bases at J, with 22 bases between the two ends. CDR3 nucleotides: TGTGCCGGATCTCTTGGGGGACTGGGCACCTACGAGCAGTACTTC. It codes for CAGSLGGLGTYEQYF.

This clone has more than one count but fewer than ten. V gene TRBV5-6 combines with J gene TRBJ1-2; D remains ambiguous. Between the trimmed V and J ends, which lost 5 bases and 4 bases, there was a span of 15 bases. The CDR3 contains 14 residues. The germline V gene encodes CDR1 SGHDT and CDR2 YYEEEE. CDR3: CASSYGWGAYGYTF. CDR3 DNA: TGTGCCAGCAGTTATGGGTGGGGAGCCTATGGCTACACCTTC.

The V gene is TRBV4-1, the J gene TRBJ1-5, with D tentatively TRBD1 (5 bases). Looked up from germline, CDR1 is MGHRA and CDR2 is YSYEKL. The CDR3 contains 16 residues. The ends were cut back, 1 base at V and 0 bases at J, with 10 bases in the middle. The CDR3 nucleotides are TGCGCCAGCAGCCAAGGGTGGGGGTCTAGCAATCAGCCCCAGCATTTT. Its translation is CASSQGWGSSNQPQHF.

This CDR3 reads CSDTDGNYGYTF. In DNA form, the CDR3 reads TGCAGCGACACGGACGGGAACTATGGCTACACCTTC. The V gene is TRBV29-1, the J gene TRBJ1-2; D gene unclear. V was trimmed by 7 bases and J by 2 bases, leaving 11 bases between them. The germline V gene has CDR1 SQVTM and CDR2 ANQGSEA. This CDR3 contains 12 residues.

The gene calls are TRBV5-1 and TRBJ1-1; 10 bases fit TRBD1. The CDR3 extends over 17 amino acids. Germline V lookup: CDR1 SGHRS, CDR2 YFSETQ. V lost 1 base, J lost 2 bases, and 8 bases stayed unmatched. The CDR3 spells CASSLSLGQGDNTEAFF. As DNA, the CDR3 is TGCGCCAGCAGCTTGAGCCTAGGACAGGGGGATAACACTGAAGCTTTCTTT. Using reference TRBV5-1 and TRBJ1-1 for the parts outside the CDR3, the full variable domain is KAGVTQTPRYLIKTRGQQVTLSCSPISGHRSVSWYQQTPGQGLQFLFEYFSETQRNKGNFPGRFSGRQFSNSRSEMNVSTLELGDSALYLCASSLSLGQGDNTEAFFGQGTRLTVV.

About this clone itself: This CDR3 is also generated by other DNA sequences in the sample. The CDR3 loop reads CSGTSGVYNEQFF. The DNA for the CDR3 is TGCAGCGGAACTAGCGGGGTTTACAATGAGCAGTTCTTC. V usage is TRBV29-1 and J usage is TRBJ2-1, with 10 bases matching TRBD2. Unmatched junction bases numbered 4, after V lost 7 bases and J lost 4 bases. CDR1 SQVTM and CDR2 ANQGSEA come from the germline V gene. This CDR3 region has 13 residues.

The chain carries TRBV29-1 and TRBJ2-2; D gene unclear. There are 11 residues in the CDR3. The germline gives CDR1 SQVTM, CDR2 ANQGSEA. V was pared by 7 bases and J by 1 base, with 4 bases between. The CDR3 DNA follows: TGCAGCGGGGGGAACACCGGGGAGCTGTTTTTT. This sequence encodes CSGGNTGELFF.

This chain connects TRBV6-4 to TRBJ2-5; TRBD2 matches at 12 bases. CDR3 length: 17 residues. Germline V gene lookup returns CDR1 MRHNA and CDR2 SNTAGT. Germline trimming cut 0 bases from V and 2 bases from J; bases unmatched to any gene: 4. This CDR3 reads CASSDSPLAGGQETQYF. In nucleotides, the CDR3 is TGTGCCAGCAGTGACTCCCCTCTAGCGGGGGGGCAAGAGACCCAGTACTTC.

The chain has TRBV6-1 and TRBJ1-1; no definite D call. V shed 2 bases and J shed 3 bases, with 1 base lying between them. The CDR3 is 11 amino acids. CDR1 is MNHNS, CDR2 SASEGT, per germline. CDR3: CASSEYTEAFF. CDR3 sequence (DNA): TGTGCCAGCAGTGAATACACTGAAGCTTTCTTT.

This chain joins TRBV7-2 and TRBJ2-7; no firm D call. CDR3 length: 15 residues. V shed 2 bases and J shed 7 bases, with 18 bases lying between them. CDR1 and CDR2 (germline): SGHTA, FQGNSA. The CDR3 DNA reads TGTGCCAGCAGCTTATTCGGGCAACCTACGGAAGAGCAGTACTTC. Its protein product is CASSLFGQPTEEQYF.

The J gene is TRBJ1-2, the V gene TRBV28, with D tentatively TRBD1 (5 bases). V lost 2 bases, J lost 4 bases, and 14 bases lay in between. There are 15 residues in the CDR3. CDR1 and CDR2 (germline): MDHEN, SYDVKM. Here the CDR3 DNA reads TGTGCCAGCAGTTTAGGAGGGGAAGGGCTCTATGGCTACACCTTC. It is translated as CASSLGGEGLYGYTF.